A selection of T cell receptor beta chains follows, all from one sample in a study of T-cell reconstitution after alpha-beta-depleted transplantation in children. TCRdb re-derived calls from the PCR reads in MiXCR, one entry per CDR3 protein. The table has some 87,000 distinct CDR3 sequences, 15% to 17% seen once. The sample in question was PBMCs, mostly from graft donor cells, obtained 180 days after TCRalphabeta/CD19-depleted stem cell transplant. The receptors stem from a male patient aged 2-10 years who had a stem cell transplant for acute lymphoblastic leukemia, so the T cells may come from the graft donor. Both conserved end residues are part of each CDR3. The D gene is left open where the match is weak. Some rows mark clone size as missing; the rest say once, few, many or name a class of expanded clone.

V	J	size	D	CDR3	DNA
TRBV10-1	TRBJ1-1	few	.	CASSDPGSGSGAFF	TGCGCCAGCAGTGATCCCGGGTCGGGAAGTGGAGCTTTCTTT
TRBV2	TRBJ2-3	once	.	CASSTHRDWISTDTQYF	TGTGCCAGCAGTACTCACAGGGATTGGATAAGCACAGATACGCAGTATTTT
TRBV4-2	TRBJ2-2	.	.	CASSQVGTTGELFF	TGTGCCAGCAGCCAAGTTGGAACCACCGGGGAGCTGTTTTTT
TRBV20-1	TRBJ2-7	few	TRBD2	CSVMAGGYEQYF	TGCAGTGTAATGGCGGGGGGCTACGAGCAGTACTTC
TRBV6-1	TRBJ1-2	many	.	CASGRATNYGYTF	TGTGCCAGCGGGAGAGCAACTAACTATGGCTACACCTTC
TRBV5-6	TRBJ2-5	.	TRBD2	CASSLVASGVKTQYF	TGTGCCAGCAGCTTGGTTGCTAGCGGGGTTAAGACCCAGTACTTC
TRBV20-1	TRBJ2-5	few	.	CSANQGGQGETQYF	TGCAGTGCTAATCAAGGGGGGCAAGGAGAGACCCAGTACTTC
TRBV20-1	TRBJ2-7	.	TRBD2	CSARVASGAPYEQYF	TGCAGTGCTAGAGTGGCTAGCGGGGCCCCCTACGAGCAGTACTTC
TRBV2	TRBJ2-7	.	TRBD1	CASRDRVGSYEQYF	TGTGCCAGCAGGGACAGGGTGGGCTCCTACGAGCAGTACTTC
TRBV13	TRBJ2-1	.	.	CASKGPPSYNEQFF	TGTGCCAGCAAGGGGCCCCCTTCCTACAATGAGCAGTTCTTC
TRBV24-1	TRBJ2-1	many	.	CATERFSEQFF	TGTGCCACCGAACGGTTTTCTGAGCAGTTCTTC
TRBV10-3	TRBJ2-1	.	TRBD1	CAISSTTGNEQFF	TGTGCCATCAGTTCTACGACAGGGAATGAGCAGTTCTTC
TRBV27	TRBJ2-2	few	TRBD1	CASSLGQGAGTGELFF	TGTGCCAGCAGTTTGGGACAGGGGGCGGGTACCGGGGAGCTGTTTTTT
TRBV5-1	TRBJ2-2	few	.	CASSLDVPDTGELFF	TGCGCCAGCAGCTTGGATGTCCCAGACACCGGGGAGCTGTTTTTT
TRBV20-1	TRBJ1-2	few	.	CSAPRSGTGGYTF	TGCAGTGCTCCCCGGAGCGGGACGGGGGGCTACACCTTC
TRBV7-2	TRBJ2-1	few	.	CASSLWGRGSSYNEQFF	TGTGCCAGCAGCTTATGGGGCAGGGGTAGCTCCTACAATGAGCAGTTCTTC
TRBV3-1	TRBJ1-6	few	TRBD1	CASGDRGRSPLHF	TGTGCCAGCGGCGACAGGGGGCGGTCACCCCTCCACTTT
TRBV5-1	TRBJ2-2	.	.	CASSDSRFQLNTGELFF	TGCGCCAGCAGCGACTCGCGCTTTCAGTTGAACACCGGGGAGCTGTTTTTT
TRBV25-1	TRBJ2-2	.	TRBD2	CASSESGLAGGELFF	TGTGCCAGCAGTGAATCCGGACTAGCGGGGGGGGAGCTGTTTTTT
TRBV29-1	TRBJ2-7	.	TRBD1	CSVSPGTGGLYEQYF	TGCAGCGTTTCGCCCGGGACAGGGGGGCTCTACGAGCAGTACTTC
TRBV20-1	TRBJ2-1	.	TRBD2	CSAFPIAGSYNEQFF	TGCAGTGCTTTTCCTATAGCGGGGTCCTACAATGAGCAGTTCTTC
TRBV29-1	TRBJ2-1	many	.	CSAQGGLAELGYNEQFF	TGCAGCGCCCAAGGAGGATTAGCGGAGCTTGGATACAATGAGCAGTTCTTC
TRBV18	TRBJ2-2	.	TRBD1	CASSPAGQGNTGELFF	TGTGCCAGCTCACCGGCGGGACAGGGGAACACCGGGGAGCTGTTTTTT
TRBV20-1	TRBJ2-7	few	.	CSAVTPDNHYEQYF	TGCAGTGCTGTAACGCCCGACAACCACTACGAGCAGTACTTC
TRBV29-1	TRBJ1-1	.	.	CSARRQDSTEAFF	TGCAGCGCCCGTCGACAGGACTCCACTGAAGCTTTCTTT
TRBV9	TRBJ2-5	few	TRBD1	CASSVGGDREETQYF	TGTGCCAGCAGCGTAGGAGGGGACAGGGAAGAGACCCAGTACTTC
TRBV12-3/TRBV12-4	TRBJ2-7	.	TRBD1	CASSLTGKYEQYF	TGTGCCAGCAGTCTGACAGGGAAGTACGAGCAGTACTTC
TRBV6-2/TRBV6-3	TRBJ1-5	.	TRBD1	CASSRGQGVQPQHF	TGTGCCAGCAGCCGGGGACAGGGAGTCCAGCCCCAGCATTTT
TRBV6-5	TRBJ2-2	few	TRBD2	CASSSGGPGELFF	TGTGCCAGCAGTTCGGGGGGACCCGGGGAGCTGTTTTTT
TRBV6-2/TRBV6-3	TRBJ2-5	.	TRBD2	CASSYSMASGYQETQYF	TGTGCCAGCAGTTACTCCATGGCTAGCGGGTACCAAGAGACCCAGTACTTC
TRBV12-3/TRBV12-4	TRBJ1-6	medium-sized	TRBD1	CASSLAQGASGDSPLHF	TGTGCCAGCAGTTTAGCCCAGGGGGCGTCAGGGGATTCACCCCTCCACTTT
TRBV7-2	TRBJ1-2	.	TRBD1	CASSTGQGNYGYTF	TGTGCCAGCAGCACGGGACAGGGAAACTATGGCTACACCTTC
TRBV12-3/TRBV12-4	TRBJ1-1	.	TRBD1	CASSLRTGWTEAFF	TGTGCCAGCAGTCTTAGGACAGGGTGGACTGAAGCTTTCTTT
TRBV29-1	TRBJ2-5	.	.	CSVSGGRQETQYF	TGCAGCGTTTCGGGGGGCAGACAAGAGACCCAGTACTTC
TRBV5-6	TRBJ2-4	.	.	CASSLANSGGLAKNIQYF	TGTGCCAGCAGCTTGGCCAATAGCGGAGGTCTAGCCAAAAACATTCAGTACTTC
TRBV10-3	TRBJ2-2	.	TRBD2	CAIRLAGNTGELFF	TGTGCCATCAGACTAGCGGGGAACACCGGGGAGCTGTTTTTT
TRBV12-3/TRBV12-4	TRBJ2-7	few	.	CASSLDFTYEQYF	TGTGCCAGCAGCCTCGACTTCACCTACGAGCAGTACTTC
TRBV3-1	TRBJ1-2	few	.	CASSQNTLSNYGYTF	TGTGCCAGCAGCCAAAACACGCTGTCTAACTATGGCTACACCTTC
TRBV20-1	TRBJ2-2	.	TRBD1	CSARTRDRGSNTGELFF	TGCAGTGCTAGAACCCGGGACAGGGGATCGAACACCGGGGAGCTGTTTTTT
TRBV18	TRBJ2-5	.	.	CASSPRGLMYQETQYF	TGTGCCAGCTCACCACGGGGCCTCATGTACCAAGAGACCCAGTACTTC
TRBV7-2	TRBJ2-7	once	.	CASSLSGDRRGYEQYF	TGTGCCAGCAGCTTATCGGGGGATCGACGAGGCTACGAGCAGTACTTC
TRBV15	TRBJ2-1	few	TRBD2	CATSSSRGGDGEQFF	TGTGCCACCAGCAGTAGTAGGGGAGGGGATGGTGAGCAGTTCTTC
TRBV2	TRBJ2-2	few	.	CASSEEGVAGELFF	TGTGCCAGCAGTGAAGAGGGGGTGGCCGGGGAGCTGTTTTTT
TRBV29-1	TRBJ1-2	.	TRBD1	CSVAGTGNHGYTF	TGCAGCGTTGCTGGGACAGGGAACCATGGCTACACCTTC
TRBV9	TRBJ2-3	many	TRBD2	CASSVRPGLAGVRTDTQYF	TGTGCCAGCAGCGTCCGACCGGGACTAGCGGGGGTTCGCACAGATACGCAGTATTTT
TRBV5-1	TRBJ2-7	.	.	CASSVNRVGEQYF	TGCGCCAGCAGCGTGAACAGGGTTGGCGAGCAGTACTTC
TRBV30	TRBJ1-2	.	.	CAWGQTGIYGYTF	TGTGCCTGGGGCCAAACAGGGATCTATGGCTACACCTTC
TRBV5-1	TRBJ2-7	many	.	CASSLGHRTYEQYF	TGCGCCAGCAGCCTGGGACACCGAACCTACGAGCAGTACTTC
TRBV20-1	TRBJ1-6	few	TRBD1	CSARGQGALNSPLHF	TGCAGTGCTAGAGGGCAGGGGGCGCTTAATTCACCCCTCCACTTT
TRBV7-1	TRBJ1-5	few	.	CASSLSIGAPLRPMVHQPQHF	TGTGCCAGCAGCCTTTCTATCGGGGCGCCGCTTAGGCCAATGGTGCATCAGCCCCAGCATTTT
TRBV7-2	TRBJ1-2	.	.	CASSGRDRNYGYTF	TGTGCCAGCAGCGGCCGGGACCGTAACTATGGCTACACCTTC
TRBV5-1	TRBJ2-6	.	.	CASSFRSGANVLTF	TGCGCCAGCAGCTTCCGCTCTGGGGCCAACGTCCTGACTTTC
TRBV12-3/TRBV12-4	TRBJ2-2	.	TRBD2	CASSPPGLARTGELFF	TGTGCCAGCAGCCCCCCCGGACTAGCAAGGACCGGGGAGCTGTTTTTT
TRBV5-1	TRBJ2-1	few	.	CASSPGPGYNEQFF	TGCGCCAGCAGCCCCGGCCCCGGATACAATGAGCAGTTCTTC
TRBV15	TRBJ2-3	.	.	CATSRDGYDTQYF	TGTGCCACCAGCAGGGACGGCTACGATACGCAGTATTTT